This T cell receptor beta chain is drawn from a study of HIV-infected patients and healthy controls. Whole-study context: Early therapy brought no consistent CD8 count shift, though the CD4:CD8 ratio rose a little.

Reverse transcription used approximately 500 ng RNA and constant-region primers for alpha and beta. Each of the alpha and beta chains got its own library through chain-specific third strand synthesis with indices. A single record per CDR3 protein comes from TCRdb applying MiXCR to the 5' RACE reads. This sample yields fewer than 7,500 distinct CDR3 sequences, of which about a tenth are seen a single time; over 20% belongs to the top ten. The table lists this clonotype with a few counts. Its antigen is not identified. Findings of the study overall: MAIT alpha-chain CDR3s were frequent in healthy controls, depleted in HIV+.

Whole blood was used without fractionation, so all unsorted peripheral T cells were included. The source was blood, collected before antiretroviral therapy. This receptor was identified in an adult with HIV infection.

The CDR3, as DNA: TGTGCCAGCAGCCCCGTCGGGACAGGCCAACGGGAGACCCAGTACTTC. Translated: CASSPVGTGQRETQYF. The chain recombines TRBV5-5 with TRBJ2-5, with TRBD1 matching over 8 bases. CDR1 is SGHKS and CDR2 is YYEKEE in the germline V gene (reference sequence). The CDR3 extends over 16 amino acids. V was pared by 4 bases and J by 5 bases, with 13 bases of the junction left unmatched.